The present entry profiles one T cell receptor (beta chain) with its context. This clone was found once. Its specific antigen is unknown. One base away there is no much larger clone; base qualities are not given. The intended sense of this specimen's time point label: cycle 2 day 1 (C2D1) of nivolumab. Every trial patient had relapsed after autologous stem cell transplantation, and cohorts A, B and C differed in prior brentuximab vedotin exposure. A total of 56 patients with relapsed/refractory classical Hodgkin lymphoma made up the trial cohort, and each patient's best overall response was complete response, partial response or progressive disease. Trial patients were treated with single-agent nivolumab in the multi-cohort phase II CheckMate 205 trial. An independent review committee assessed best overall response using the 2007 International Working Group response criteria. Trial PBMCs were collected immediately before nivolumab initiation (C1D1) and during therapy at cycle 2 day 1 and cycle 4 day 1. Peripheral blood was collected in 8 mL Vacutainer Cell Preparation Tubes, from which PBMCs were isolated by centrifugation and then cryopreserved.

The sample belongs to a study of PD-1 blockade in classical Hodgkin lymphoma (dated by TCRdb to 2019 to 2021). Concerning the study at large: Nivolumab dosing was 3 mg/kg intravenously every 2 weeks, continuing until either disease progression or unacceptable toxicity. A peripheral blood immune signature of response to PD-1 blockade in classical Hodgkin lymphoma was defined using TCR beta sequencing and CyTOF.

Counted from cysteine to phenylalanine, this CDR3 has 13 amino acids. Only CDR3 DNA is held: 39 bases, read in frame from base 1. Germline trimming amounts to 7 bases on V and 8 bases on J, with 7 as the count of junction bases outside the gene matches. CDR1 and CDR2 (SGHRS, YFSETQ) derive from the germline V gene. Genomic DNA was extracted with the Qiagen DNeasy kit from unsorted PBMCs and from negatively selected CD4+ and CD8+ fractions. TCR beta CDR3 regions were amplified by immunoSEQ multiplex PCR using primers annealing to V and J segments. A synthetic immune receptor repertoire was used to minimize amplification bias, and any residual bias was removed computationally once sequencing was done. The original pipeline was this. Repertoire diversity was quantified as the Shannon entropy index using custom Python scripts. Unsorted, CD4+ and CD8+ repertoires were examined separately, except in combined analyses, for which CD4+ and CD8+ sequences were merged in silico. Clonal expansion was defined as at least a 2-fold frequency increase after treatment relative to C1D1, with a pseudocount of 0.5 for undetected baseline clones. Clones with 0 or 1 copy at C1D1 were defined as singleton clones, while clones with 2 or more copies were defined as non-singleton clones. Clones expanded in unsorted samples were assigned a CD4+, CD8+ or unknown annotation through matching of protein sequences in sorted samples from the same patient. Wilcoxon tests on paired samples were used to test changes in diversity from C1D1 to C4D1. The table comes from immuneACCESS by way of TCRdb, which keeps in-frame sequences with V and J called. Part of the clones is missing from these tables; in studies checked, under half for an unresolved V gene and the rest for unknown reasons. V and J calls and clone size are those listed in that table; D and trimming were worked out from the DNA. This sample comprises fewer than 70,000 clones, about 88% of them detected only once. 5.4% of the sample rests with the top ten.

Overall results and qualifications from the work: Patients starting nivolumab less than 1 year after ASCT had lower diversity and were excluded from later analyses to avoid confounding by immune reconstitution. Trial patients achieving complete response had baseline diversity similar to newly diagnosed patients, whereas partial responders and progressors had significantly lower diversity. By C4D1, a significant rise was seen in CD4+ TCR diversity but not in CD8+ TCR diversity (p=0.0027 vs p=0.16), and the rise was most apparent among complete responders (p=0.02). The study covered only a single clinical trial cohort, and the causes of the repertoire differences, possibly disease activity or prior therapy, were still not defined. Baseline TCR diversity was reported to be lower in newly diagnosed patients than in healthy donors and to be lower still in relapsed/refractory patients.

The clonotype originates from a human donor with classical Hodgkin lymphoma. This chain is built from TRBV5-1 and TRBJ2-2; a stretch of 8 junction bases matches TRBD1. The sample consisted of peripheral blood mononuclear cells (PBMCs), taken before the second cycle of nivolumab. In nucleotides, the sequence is TGCGCCAGCTTCGACAGGGGAGGAGGGGAGCTGTTTTTT. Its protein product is CASFDRGGGELFF.